Listed below are T cell receptor beta chains from one sample, sequenced in a study of control samples from healthy donors and cancer patients. This table comes from immunoSEQ multiplex PCR, and its TCRdb copy is limited to in-frame clones, with some not included. The repertoire includes about 120,000 clones, over 90% of them detected once, and 2.6% sits in the top ten. The sequenced sample consisted of blood. These receptors originate from a man in his thirties or forties in good health. CDR3s include the opening cysteine and the closing phenylalanine or tryptophan. The D gene is left open where the match is weak. Clone size appears in some rows only: once, few, many, or a class for an expanded clone.

abundance	d_gene	v_gene	j_gene	CDR3aa	CDR3nt
.	.	TRBV18	TRBJ2-7	CASSPPAGGGYEQYF	TGTGCCAGCTCACCACCCGCAGGGGGAGGCTACGAGCAGTACTTC
.	.	TRBV25-1	TRBJ2-7	CASRDSPSYEQYF	TGTGCCAGCAGGGACAGTCCCTCCTACGAGCAGTACTTC
.	.	TRBV6-5	TRBJ2-5	CASFQSLGLPPMHF	TGTGCCAGCTTCCAAAGCCTTGGGCTCCCGCCGATGCACTTC
.	TRBD1	TRBV7-9	TRBJ1-3	CASSYTGTGSGNTIYF	TGTGCCAGCAGTTACACCGGGACAGGGAGTGGAAACACCATATATTTT
.	.	TRBV6-5	TRBJ2-7	CASSRWYEQYF	TGTGCCAGCAGTCGCTGGTACGAGCAGTACTTC
.	.	TRBV2	TRBJ1-2	CASSRLSGAQDYGYTF	TGTGCCAGCAGCCGACTGTCGGGGGCGCAGGACTATGGCTACACCTTC
few	.	TRBV7-9	TRBJ1-5	CASSLGLGGYQPQHF	TGTGCCAGCAGCTTAGGGTTGGGTGGATATCAGCCCCAGCATTTT
.	.	TRBV5-6	TRBJ2-1	CASAPLEGGNEQFF	TGTGCCAGCGCGCCCCTGGAGGGGGGTAATGAGCAGTTCTTC
.	.	TRBV9	TRBJ1-3	CASSPNPSSGNTIYF	TGTGCCAGCAGCCCGAATCCCTCCTCTGGAAACACCATATATTTT
.	TRBD1	TRBV30	TRBJ1-2	CAWSGGQGNYGYTF	TGTGCCTGGAGTGGTGGACAGGGGAACTATGGCTACACCTTC
.	.	TRBV2	TRBJ1-2	CASPDGGTYGYTF	TGTGCCAGCCCCGACGGGGGGACCTATGGCTACACCTTC
.	.	TRBV10-1	TRBJ2-2	CASSEGANYPGELFF	TGCGCCAGCAGTGAAGGGGCGAACTACCCCGGGGAGCTGTTTTTT
.	.	TRBV12-3/TRBV12-4	TRBJ1-2	CASSFVLNYGYTF	TGTGCCAGCAGTTTCGTCCTTAACTATGGCTACACCTTC